These 27 T cell receptor beta chains came from one sample sequenced in a study of regulatory T cells in long-lasting Graves disease. The time point: newly diagnosed GD, antithyroid drugs for less than 3 months. The TCR library used RNA extracted from PBMCs. The authors built TCR beta libraries using iRepertoire HTBI primers and Arm-PCR of CDR3 regions. TCRdb used MiXCR to reprocess the multiplex PCR reads, holding one entry per CDR3 protein. The table records 600,000 to 650,000 distinct CDR3 sequences, roughly 15% of them present only once. The same data also contributed to another study, on T cells in Graves' hyperthyroidism and ophthalmopathy.

The sequenced sample was peripheral blood mononuclear cells (PBMCs), obtained at new diagnosis, from a patient treated with antithyroid drugs. The receptors were gathered from a woman in her twenties or thirties with Graves disease.

This clonotype was counted many times. This rearrangement joins TRBV6-5 to TRBJ1-2; a possible D gene is TRBD1 (5 bases). Trimming took 0 bases from V and 5 from J, leaving 19 bases between them. The CDR3 runs to 17 residues. Germline lookup yields CDR1 MNHEY and CDR2 SVGAGI. The CDR3 spells CASSYSTPGQGQYGYTF. CDR3 coding DNA: TGTGCCAGCAGTTACTCCACTCCGGGGCAGGGTCAATATGGCTACACCTTC.

This clonotype was detected ten times or more. V and J are TRBV9 and TRBJ2-7; no reliable D call. With 3 bases removed from V and 1 base from J, the gap between germline ends came to 11 bases. The germline V gene encodes CDR1 SGDLS and CDR2 YYNGEE. The CDR3 sequence is 14 residues long. The CDR3 sequence is CASSGGPPSYEQYF. CDR3 DNA: TGTGCCAGCAGCGGTGGACCGCCGTCCTACGAGCAGTACTTC.

This clonotype has just one count. Likely a read error: the CDR3 ends without its conserved phenylalanine or tryptophan. The J gene is TRBJ2-1, the V gene TRBV28; possibly TRBD1 for D (6 bases). Trimming removed 6 bases at V and 4 bases at J, with 22 bases between. The V gene's germline CDR1 is MDHEN and CDR2 SYDVKM. The CDR3 loop spans 17 amino acids. The CDR3 nucleotides read TGTGCCAGCAGCCTCCCTGTCCAGGGGCTAAGTTACAATGAGCAGTTCCTC. Amino acid sequence: CASSLPVQGLSYNEQFL.

This clonotype was seen many times. V gene TRBV6-2 or TRBV6-3 combines with J gene TRBJ1-6; TRBD1 is a possible D gene (5 bases). CDR3 length equals 15 residues. Germline V gene lookup returns CDR1 MNHEY and CDR2 SVGEGT. Trimming took 6 bases from V and 4 from J, leaving 13 bases between them. Here the CDR3 DNA reads TGTGCCAGCAGCAAATCACAGGAGTATAATTCACCCCTCCACTTT. Protein: CASSKSQEYNSPLHF.

This clonotype was found a few times. V and J are TRBV9 and TRBJ2-1, with TRBD1 as a possible D gene (6 bases). The germline CDR1 and CDR2 sequences are SGDLS and YYNGEE. Between the trimmed V and J ends, which lost 7 bases and 4 bases, there was a span of 15 bases. The CDR3 sequence is 14 residues long. In DNA form, the CDR3 reads TGTGCCAGCGACAGGATCTCCCTATACAATGAGCAGTTCTTC. Amino acids: CASDRISLYNEQFF.

This clonotype was recorded a few times. V and J are TRBV24-1 and TRBJ2-6, with TRBD2 matching over 13 bases. Trimming removed 3 bases from V and 0 bases from J; junction bases left unmatched: 1. The CDR3 contains 18 residues. Germline assignment: CDR1 KGHDR and CDR2 SFDVKD. The CDR3 DNA sequence: TGTGCCACCAGTGATGGACTAGCGGGGGACTCTGGGGCCAACGTCCTGACTTTC. This codes for CATSDGLAGDSGANVLTF.

V gene TRBV14 combines with J gene TRBJ2-2, with D hard to call. Germline V gene sequence: CDR1 SGHDN, CDR2 FVKESK. The CDR3 totals 16 residues. V shed 7 bases and J shed 5 bases, with 20 bases lying between them. This CDR3 is CASNRQVGVGTGELFF. The CDR3 DNA follows: TGTGCCAGCAACCGACAAGTTGGTGTGGGTACCGGGGAGCTGTTTTTT.

This rearrangement joins TRBV11-2 to TRBJ1-1, with TRBD1 matching over 8 bases. The CDR3 spans 12 residues. Per the germline V gene, CDR1 is SGHAT and CDR2 is FQNNGV. J lost 10 bases, V lost 4 bases, and 5 bases had no gene match. CDR3 region: CASSSGTGTAFF. The CDR3 DNA reads TGTGCCAGCAGCTCCGGGACAGGAACAGCTTTCTTT.

This clonotype was seen a few times. The chain is built from TRBV25-1 and TRBJ2-7; D might be TRBD2 (5 bases). The V gene lost 1 base and the J gene lost 2 bases, with 18 bases spanning the gap. Per the germline V gene, CDR1 is MGHDK and CDR2 is SYGVNS. The CDR3 loop spans 17 amino acids. The DNA of the CDR3 is TGTGCCAGCAGTGAATGGGTCAGCGGAGGTCGAACCTACGAGCAGTACTTC. This encodes CASSEWVSGGRTYEQYF.

This clonotype was observed many times. The chain is built from TRBV28 and TRBJ1-1, with 8 bases identical to TRBD1. Germline-derived CDR1 and CDR2 are MDHEN and SYDVKM. This CDR3 is built from 16 residues. V lost 4 bases, J lost 1 base, and 8 bases stayed unmatched. The CDR3 is CASSSSPGTGNTEAFF. The CDR3, as DNA: TGTGCCAGCAGTTCCTCCCCCGGGACAGGGAACACTGAAGCTTTCTTT. Complete variable domain (other parts from reference TRBV28 and TRBJ1-1): DVKVTQSSRYLVKRTGEKVFLECVQDMDHENMFWYRQDPGLGLRLIYFSYDVKMKEKGDIPEGYSVSREKKERFSLILESASTNQTSMYLCASSSSPGTGNTEAFFGQGTRLTVV.

The CDR3 sequence: CASSLMREPTGELFF. The CDR3 nucleotides read TGTGCCAGCAGCTTAATGCGGGAGCCCACCGGGGAGCTGTTTTTT. This chain connects TRBV7-2 to TRBJ2-2; 7 bases fit TRBD2. The germline gives CDR1 SGHTA, CDR2 FQGNSA. V dropped 2 bases and J dropped 4; count of bases not matched to a gene: 4. CDR3 length equals 15 residues.

This clonotype has at least ten counts. J is TRBJ2-5 and V is TRBV7-2; D possibly matches TRBD1 or TRBD2 (5 bases each). V was cut by 1 base and J by 0 bases, with 6 bases left in between. The CDR3 extends over 14 amino acids. Germline assignment: CDR1 SGHTA and CDR2 FQGNSA. CDR3 region: CASSLGGHQETQYF. CDR3 DNA sequence: TGTGCCAGCAGCTTAGGGGGACACCAAGAGACCCAGTACTTC.

The chain carries TRBV15 and TRBJ1-5; TRBD1 matches at 10 bases. The CDR3 is 16 amino acids. J was trimmed by 7 bases and V by 2 bases; bases with no gene match: 8. Germline lookup yields CDR1 LNHNV and CDR2 YYDKDF (reference sequence). This CDR3 is CATSRSPTGGSQPQHF. The CDR3 DNA reads TGTGCCACCAGCAGATCCCCGACAGGGGGCAGCCAGCCCCAGCATTTT.

In its sample, this clonotype was seen many times. V usage is TRBV27 and J usage is TRBJ1-2; no clear D. This CDR3 is 14 amino acids long. Trimming cost V 5 bases and J 8 bases, with 18 bases left between them. Per the germline V gene, CDR1 is MNHEY and CDR2 is SMNVEV (reference sequence). The CDR3 DNA sequence: TGTGCCAGCAGTCCGAACCTCTATTCCGCGGGCTACACCTTC. This sequence encodes CASSPNLYSAGYTF.

This clonotype was counted a few times. The genes are TRBV20-1 and TRBJ2-7; TRBD2 aligns across 7 bases. After removal of 1 base from V and 3 bases from J, the junction contained 6 bases not matched to a gene. The CDR3 contains 14 residues. Germline V CDR1 and CDR2: DFQATT, SNEGSKA (reference sequence). The CDR3 DNA reads TGCAGTGCTAGAGTTCCAGCGGGAAACTACGAGCAGTACTTC. Amino acid sequence: CSARVPAGNYEQYF.

This chain uses TRBV6-5 with TRBJ2-2; a weak D match, TRBD1 (5 bases). Germline CDR1 and CDR2: MNHEY and SVGAGI. V was shortened by 0 bases and J by 6 bases, with 11 bases between the two germline ends. CDR3 length equals 15 residues. CDR3 protein: CASSYSGLGAGELFF. The CDR3 DNA is TGTGCCAGCAGTTACTCGGGGTTAGGGGCCGGGGAGCTGTTTTTT.

The chain recombines TRBV12-3 or TRBV12-4 with TRBJ1-2; the match to TRBD1 covers 9 bases. The trim removed 5 bases at V and 6 bases at J, leaving 10 bases unmatched. The CDR3 runs to 15 residues. CDR3 DNA sequence: TGTGCCAGCAGTCCCCGGACAGGGGTTCGTGATGGCTACACCTTC. Translation gives CASSPRTGVRDGYTF.

This clonotype was detected many times. The chain links TRBV28 to TRBJ2-5, with 10 bases matching TRBD1. CDR1 and CDR2 from the germline V gene are MDHEN and SYDVKM. CDR3 length equals 17 residues. The V and J ends lost 4 bases and 0 bases, in that order; junction bases with no gene match: 8. In nucleotides, the CDR3 is TGTGCCAGCAGTTCCGCCCTGGGACAGGGGAACCAAGAGACCCAGTACTTC. Translating gives CASSSALGQGNQETQYF.

This clonotype was detected a few times. V and J are TRBV5-1 and TRBJ2-7; D is unresolved. CDR3 length equals 13 residues. V shed 0 bases and J shed 3 bases, with 7 bases lying between them. The germline gives CDR1 SGHRS, CDR2 YFSETQ. The CDR3 sequence: CASSLGSDYEQYF. The CDR3 region has the DNA TGCGCCAGCAGCTTGGGTTCAGACTACGAGCAGTACTTC.

This clonotype was picked up many times. The chain couples TRBV29-1 to TRBJ2-1; 11 bases are a match to TRBD2. The CDR3 consists of 14 residues. Trimming removed 8 bases from V and 3 bases from J; junction bases left unmatched: 6. Germline CDR1 is SQVTM and CDR2 is ANQGSEA. CDR3 sequence (DNA): TGCAGCACCCAACTAGCGGGAGTCTACAATGAGCAGTTCTTC. Its protein product is CSTQLAGVYNEQFF.

The chain uses TRBV15 and TRBJ2-2, with 7 bases aligning to TRBD1. CDR3 length equals 15 residues. V lost 8 bases to trimming and J lost 5 bases; unmatched junction nucleotides: 11. Germline loops: CDR1 LNHNV, CDR2 YYDKDF (reference sequence). Written as DNA, the CDR3 is TGTGCCACCGCTAAAGGGGGCGGTTTGACCGGGGAGCTGTTTTTT. Encoded protein: CATAKGGGLTGELFF. Using reference TRBV15 and TRBJ2-2 for the parts outside the CDR3, the full variable domain is DAMVIQNPRYQVTQFGKPVTLSCSQTLNHNVMYWYQQKSSQAPKLLFHYYDKDFNNEADTPDNFQSRRPNTSFCFLDIRSPGLGDTAMYLCATAKGGGLTGELFFGEGSRLTVL.

This clonotype was detected ten times or more. The chain employs TRBV7-2 and TRBJ1-5; D uncertain. The CDR3 is made up of 15 amino acids. V was clipped by 2 bases and J by 5 bases, with 13 bases between them. CDR1 and CDR2 from the germline V gene are SGHTA and FQGNSA. The CDR3 here is CASSLSSGPHQPQHF. The CDR3 nucleotides read TGTGCCAGCAGCTTAAGTTCAGGCCCCCATCAGCCCCAGCATTTT.

This clonotype occurred many times. The CDR3: CASSPGGDEAFF. DNA for the CDR3: TGTGCCAGCAGCCCCGGTGGAGACGAAGCTTTCTTT. V usage is TRBV9 and J usage is TRBJ1-1; D call uncertain. CDR1 and CDR2 from the germline V gene are SGDLS and YYNGEE. V was clipped by 4 bases and J by 8 bases, with 12 bases between them. The CDR3 length is 12 residues.

This clonotype has a count of ten or more. The genes are TRBV2 and TRBJ2-1; no reliable D call. Germline assignment: CDR1 SNHLY and CDR2 FYNNEI. The V end was cut by 2 bases, the J end by 14 bases, with 10 bases between. The CDR3 length is 11 residues. In DNA, the CDR3 is TGTGCCAGCAGTGAAACACTTACGGAGTTCTTC. It specifies CASSETLTEFF.

As regards this clonotype: This sequence may be a read error, since a much larger clone differs from it by one base. The CDR3 protein is CVSKRAYEQYF. The CDR3 region has the DNA TGTGTCAGCAAACGTGCCTACGAGCAGTACTTC. The chain carries TRBV12-3 or TRBV12-4 and TRBJ2-7; D gene unclear. The CDR3 is 11 residues long.

This clonotype came up a few times. The J gene is TRBJ2-3, the V gene TRBV20-1; D perhaps matches TRBD2 (6 bases). The CDR3 spans 15 residues. V was clipped by 2 bases and J by 0 bases, with 12 bases between them. Germline loops: CDR1 DFQATT, CDR2 SNEGSKA (reference sequence). Here the CDR3 reads CSARFLALSTDTQYF. The CDR3 nucleotides read TGCAGTGCTAGATTCCTAGCGCTTAGCACAGATACGCAGTATTTT.

V is TRBV7-9 and J is TRBJ2-6; D unresolved. The germline V gene encodes CDR1 SEHNR and CDR2 FQNEAQ (reference sequence). This CDR3 has 15 residues. Trimming stripped 5 bases from V and 4 bases from J, with 12 bases between. CDR3 sequence: CASSPARYGANVLTF. The CDR3 DNA reads as TGTGCCAGCAGCCCGGCGAGGTACGGGGCCAACGTCCTGACTTTC. The complete variable domain, with remaining parts taken from reference TRBV7-9 and TRBJ2-6, reads DTGVSQNPRHKITKRGQNVTFRCDPISEHNRLYWYRQTLGQGPEFLTYFQNEAQLEKSRLLSDRFSAERPKGSFSTLEIQRTEQGDSAMYLCASSPARYGANVLTFGAGSRLTVL.